This T cell receptor (beta chain) was profiled in a study of OX40 agonist ivuxolimab in advanced cancers. Whole-study results and caveats: Mean expanded clone counts were higher in CD8+ than CD4+ T cells. Clonal expansion was seen in CD4+ and CD8+ blood T cells by week 6 at 0.1 to 3.0 mg/kg. At 0.1-3.0 mg/kg, partial responders had clonal expansion among the lowest observed.

Note on this clone: Its cognate antigen is unknown.

Libraries were prepared by immunoSEQ multiplex PCR; TCRdb keeps only in-frame clonotypes and omits some of them. In the table there are around 80,000 clones, around 83% of which are singletons. The CDR3 has 18 residues. Germline CDR1 and CDR2: LNHDA and SQIVND (reference sequence). The V and J ends lost 1 base and 3 bases, in that order; junction bases with no gene match: 9. The specimen was CD4+ or CD8+ T cells sorted from blood, collected in a trial of the OX40 agonist ivuxolimab. The receptor was isolated from an adult with an advanced solid tumor such as melanoma, head and neck, liver or kidney cancer. The chain carries TRBV19 and TRBJ2-3; 11 bases fit TRBD2. CDR3 sequence (DNA): TGTGCCAGTAGTATAGGTTTAGGGCTAGCGGGAGGAACAGATACGCAGTATTTT. Translated: CASSIGLGLAGGTDTQYF.